The 18 T cell receptor beta chains below come from one sample, sequenced in a study of blood T cell repertoires in COVID-19. TCRdb's table, derived via immunoSEQ multiplex PCR, lists solely in-frame clones and lacks some. Here the sample spans 90,000 to 110,000 clones, roughly 84% being singletons. The sample taken for sequencing was peripheral blood. These TCRs come from a woman between 45 and 60 years old with acute or convalescent COVID-19.

This chain links TRBV6-1 with TRBJ2-1; D might be TRBD2 (5 bases). Trimming took 2 bases from V and 0 from J, leaving 11 bases between them. The CDR3 has 16 residues. Germline V CDR1 and CDR2: MNHNS, SASEGT. The CDR3 coding sequence is TGTGCCAGCAGTGAAAAAACGGGATTCTCCTACAATGAGCAGTTCTTC. Translating it yields CASSEKTGFSYNEQFF.

The rearrangement links TRBV18 to TRBJ1-1; weak D call: TRBD1 (5 bases). V lost 3 bases and J 7 bases, leaving 12 bases between the germline ends. CDR3 length: 13 amino acids. Germline CDR1 and CDR2: KGHSH and LQKENI. In nucleotides, the CDR3 is TGTGCCAGCTCACCGGACAAGGTCATTGAAGCTTTCTTT. It codes for CASSPDKVIEAFF.

This clone was seen a handful of times. The chain recombines TRBV6-6 with TRBJ1-1, with no clear D. The germline V gene encodes CDR1 MNHNY and CDR2 SVGAGI (reference sequence). The CDR3 is 11 residues long. Trimming took off 7 bases at V and 4 bases at J, with 7 bases between the two ends. The CDR3 nucleotides read TGTGCCAGCATCGGGGTCACTGAAGCTTTCTTT. Translating gives CASIGVTEAFF.

V and J are TRBV25-1 and TRBJ2-7; no firm D call. The CDR3 length is 11 residues. The V and J ends lost 6 bases and 4 bases respectively, with 7 bases between them. The germline V gene has CDR1 MGHDK and CDR2 SYGVNS. CDR3 sequence (DNA): TGTGCCAGCAGCCCCTTTTACGAGCAGTACTTC. Translation gives CASSPFYEQYF.

The J gene is TRBJ2-1, the V gene TRBV3-1 (or the pseudogene TRBV3-2), with D hard to call. The ends were cut back, 0 bases at V and 5 bases at J, with 11 bases in the middle. Germline-derived CDR1 and CDR2 are LGHDT and YNNKEL (reference sequence). The CDR3 runs 15 residues. CDR3 nucleotide sequence: TGTGCCAGCAGCCAAGATCGAATCCGCGACAATGAGCAGTTCTTC. Translation gives CASSQDRIRDNEQFF.

This chain connects TRBV11-2 to TRBJ2-7; D might be TRBD2 (6 bases). V dropped 5 bases and J dropped 5 bases, with 22 bases sitting between them. The CDR3 consists of 16 residues. The germline gives CDR1 SGHAT, CDR2 FQNNGV. As DNA, the CDR3 is TGTGCCAGCAGCCGGGCCACCGGGACTCTCGGGCACGAGCAGTACTTC. It translates to CASSRATGTLGHEQYF.

In its sample, this clone is medium-sized. The chain combines TRBV10-3 with TRBJ2-7; TRBD2 might be the D (5 bases). The germline V gene encodes CDR1 ENHRY and CDR2 SYGVKD. The ends were cut back, 4 bases at V and 5 bases at J, with 9 bases in the middle. There are 12 residues in the CDR3. CDR3 protein: CAISGSGNEQYF. The CDR3 DNA follows: TGTGCCATCAGTGGTTCGGGGAACGAGCAGTACTTC.

The chain links TRBV2 to TRBJ1-5, with D hard to call. Germline lookup yields CDR1 SNHLY and CDR2 FYNNEI. V gave up 4 bases and J gave up 0 bases, with 22 bases separating them. The CDR3 has 19 residues. The CDR3 nucleotides read TGTGCCAGCAGTGCAAGAGTTGGTTACTCCCATTATAGCAATCAGCCCCAGCATTTT. It encodes CASSARVGYSHYSNQPQHF.

This clone was counted a single time. This sequence joins TRBV2 and TRBJ2-7; 9 bases are a match to TRBD1. With V trimmed by 6 bases and J by 2 bases, 5 bases remained unmatched. Per the germline V gene, CDR1 is SNHLY and CDR2 is FYNNEI. CDR3 length equals 14 residues. DNA of the CDR3: TGTGCCAGCAGCACCGGGACAGGGACCTACGAGCAGTACTTC. Protein product: CASSTGTGTYEQYF.

The chain carries TRBV2 and TRBJ2-6; D unresolved. The CDR3 is made up of 16 amino acids. Per germline, CDR1 SNHLY and CDR2 FYNNEI. V dropped 5 bases and J dropped 3 bases, with 14 bases sitting between them. Here the CDR3 reads CASSPLRSGGANVLTF. Written as DNA, the CDR3 is TGTGCCAGCAGTCCACTCCGGTCGGGTGGGGCCAACGTCCTGACTTTC. The full variable domain, completed using reference TRBV2 and TRBJ2-6, is EPEVTQTPSHQVTQMGQEVILRCVPISNHLYFYWYRQILGQKVEFLVSFYNNEISEKSEIFDDQFSVERPDGSNFTLKIRSTKLEDSAMYFCASSPLRSGGANVLTFGAGSRLTVL.

The J gene is TRBJ1-1, the V gene TRBV7-9, with a weak D call TRBD1 (6 bases). V shed 2 bases and J shed 6 bases, with 13 bases lying between them. This CDR3 spans 14 amino acids. From germline, CDR1 is SEHNR and CDR2 FQNEAQ (reference sequence). The CDR3 nucleotides read TGTGCCAGCAGCTTAAGCAGGGGAGCCCCTGAAGCTTTCTTT. Its translation: CASSLSRGAPEAFF.

The rearrangement links TRBV5-6 to TRBJ2-3; the D gene is possibly TRBD2 (6 bases). Trimming removed 4 bases from V and 4 bases from J, with 13 bases in between. Germline V gene lookup returns CDR1 SGHDT and CDR2 YYEEEE. The CDR3 runs to 14 residues. The CDR3 region is CASSPSRLADTQYF. CDR3 DNA sequence: TGTGCCAGCAGCCCGTCGAGACTAGCAGATACGCAGTATTTT.

This chain links TRBV5-1 with TRBJ1-2; no clear D. The CDR3 runs to 16 residues. V gave up 4 bases and J gave up 5 bases, with 21 bases separating them. Germline V CDR1 and CDR2: SGHRS, YFSETQ. CDR3 sequence reads: CASSPEAVLGRYGYTF. As DNA, the CDR3 is TGCGCCAGCAGCCCGGAAGCAGTTTTAGGGAGGTATGGCTACACCTTC.

The chain employs TRBV13 and TRBJ2-1, with 7 positions matching TRBD1. Germline loops: CDR1 PRHDT, CDR2 FYEKMQ (reference sequence). Unmatched junction bases numbered 14, after V lost 5 bases and J lost 4 bases. The length of the CDR3 is 17 residues. CDR3 amino acids: CASSTFGVGQSYNEQFF. The CDR3 DNA reads as TGTGCCAGCAGCACCTTTGGGGTGGGACAGTCGTACAATGAGCAGTTCTTC.

The chain uses TRBV5-1 and TRBJ1-1; perhaps TRBD1 as D (5 bases). In germline, CDR1 is SGHRS, CDR2 YFSETQ. The CDR3 has 14 amino acids. V shed 4 bases and J shed 5 bases, with 15 bases lying between them. The CDR3 region is CASSGQGGTTEAFF. The DNA for the CDR3 is TGCGCCAGCAGCGGGCAGGGCGGGACGACTGAAGCTTTCTTT.

The chain recombines TRBV12-3 or TRBV12-4 with TRBJ2-2; 8 bases line up with TRBD1. V lost 6 bases and J lost 6; bases outside the gene matches: 3. CDR3 length: 13 residues. DNA for the CDR3: TGTGCCAGCAGGTCACAGGGGGCCGGGGAGCTGTTTTTT. Its protein is CASRSQGAGELFF.

This clone was picked up a small number of times. J is TRBJ1-1 and V is TRBV9, with D hard to call. The CDR3 has 16 residues. Per germline, CDR1 SGDLS and CDR2 YYNGEE. V was trimmed by 0 bases and J by 8 bases, leaving 20 bases between them. DNA for the CDR3: TGTGCCAGCAGCGTAGCCTTCGGTGCGGGTGGTTCCGAAGCTTTCTTT. Translated: CASSVAFGAGGSEAFF. The full variable domain, completed using reference TRBV9 and TRBJ1-1, is DSGVTQTPKHLITATGQRVTLRCSPRSGDLSVYWYQQSLDQGLQFLIQYYNGEERAKGNILERFSAQQFPDLHSELNLSSLELGDSALYFCASSVAFGAGGSEAFFGQGTRLTVV.

The chain recombines TRBV5-1 with TRBJ2-1; D is perhaps TRBD1 (6 bases). Trimming took 2 bases from V and 7 from J, leaving 13 bases between them. Looked up from germline, CDR1 is SGHRS and CDR2 is YFSETQ. The CDR3 is made up of 14 amino acids. The CDR3 here is CASSLYRDGNEQFF. CDR3 nucleotides: TGCGCCAGCAGCTTATACAGGGACGGGAATGAGCAGTTCTTC.